This paragraph reports one T cell receptor (beta chain). V was pared by 1 base and J by 0 bases, with 10 bases between. The CDR3 covers 16 residues. Per germline, CDR1 MGHDK and CDR2 SYGVNS. In the original processing: Counts of nucleated cells, estimated from reference gene primer amplification, were obtained. Assay used: immunoSEQ multiplex PCR; TCRdb lists only in-frame clones, some missing. V and J calls and clone size follow that table, whereas D and trimming were derived from the DNA. The repertoire holds around 150,000 clones, with approximately 82% as singletons. The source of the sample is a study of blood T cell repertoires in COVID-19. The overall study: Nucleic acid was either cDNA or gDNA, and it came from T cells, B-cell-depleted T cells, or PBMCs.

The receptor was derived from a woman aged 80 or over with acute or convalescent COVID-19. The rearrangement joins TRBV25-1 to TRBJ1-3; D might be TRBD1 (5 bases). The sample was peripheral blood. The CDR3 loop is CASSELPGGSGNTIYF. The CDR3 region has the DNA TGTGCCAGCAGTGAATTACCGGGGGGCTCTGGAAACACCATATATTTT.